This TCR beta chain was retrieved from a study of T cells in Graves' hyperthyroidism and ophthalmopathy. Overall study: Peripheral blood was secured at the point of initial diagnosis, before any treatment.

Study results and caveats: Stable hyperthyroidism and ophthalmopathy were separated using 13 V-J signatures. Expanded thyroid clonotypes (above 0.001) were mostly also found in blood.

Many counts were recorded for this clonotype. The antigen is undetermined. This CDR3 contains 14 residues. V lost 0 bases to trimming and J lost 5 bases, with 8 bases between them. CDR1 is SGHAT, CDR2 FQNNGV, per germline. TCR beta CDR3 sequences were amplified from RNA transcripts. First-round RT-PCR with HTBI primers amplified the TCR CDR3 region. TCRdb recomputed calls from the multiplex PCR reads with MiXCR, one row per CDR3 protein. The sample lists more than 550,000 distinct CDR3 sequences, roughly 20% occurring once. This receptor was obtained from a woman between 50 and 59 years old with Graves' hyperthyroidism that later progressed to Graves' ophthalmopathy. V is TRBV11-2 and J is TRBJ2-1; D is ambiguous. Material for sequencing was blood. In DNA, the CDR3 is TGTGCCAGCAGCTTAGAATCCGGAGACAATGAGCAGTTCTTC. This translates into CASSLESGDNEQFF.